One sample yielded the 22 T cell receptor beta chains listed below, sequenced in a study of T cells in Graves' hyperthyroidism and ophthalmopathy. Authors of the study amplified TCR beta CDR3 regions from RNA transcripts. A first-round RT-PCR of the TCR CDR3 used the HTBI primer set. TCRdb itself ran the multiplex PCR reads through MiXCR, one entry per CDR3 protein. The sample records over 250,000 distinct CDR3 sequences, 25% to 30% being singletons. Sequencing was performed on blood. The receptors originated from a man in his forties with Graves' hyperthyroidism that later progressed to Graves' ophthalmopathy.

This chain uses TRBV6-1 with TRBJ2-5; D is possibly TRBD1 or TRBD2 (6 bases each). This CDR3 contains 15 residues. Per the germline V gene, CDR1 is MNHNS and CDR2 is SASEGT. V shed 2 bases and J shed 5 bases, with 15 bases lying between them. The CDR3 DNA reads as TGTGCCAGCAGTGAACGACAGGCACGGGGGGAGACCCAGTACTTC. Protein: CASSERQARGETQYF.

This clonotype was recorded at least ten times. This chain joins TRBV30 and TRBJ2-6, with D uncertain. The germline V gene encodes CDR1 GTSNPN and CDR2 SVGIG (reference sequence). V was clipped by 6 bases and J by 0 bases, with 12 bases between them. The CDR3 length is 15 residues. In DNA, the CDR3 is TGTGCCTGTCCCAAAGGGCTCTCTGGGGCCAACGTCCTGACTTTC. Amino acid sequence: CACPKGLSGANVLTF. The full variable domain, its missing parts supplied by reference TRBV30 and TRBJ2-6, is SQTIHQWPATLVQPVGSPLSLECTVEGTSNPNLYWYRQAAGRGLQLLFYSVGIGQISSEVPQNLSASRPQDRQFILSSKKLLLSDSGFYLCACPKGLSGANVLTFGAGSRLTVL.

This clonotype has just a few counts. The chain links TRBV20-1 to TRBJ2-5, with TRBD2 as a possible D gene (5 bases). The V and J ends lost 6 bases and 2 bases respectively, with 10 bases between them. Germline V lookup: CDR1 DFQATT, CDR2 SNEGSKA (reference sequence). This CDR3 region has 12 residues. This CDR3 is CSAEGIQETQYF. CDR3 sequence (DNA): TGCAGTGCAGAGGGCATACAAGAGACCCAGTACTTC.

This clonotype was seen repeatedly, ten times or more. The rearrangement links TRBV5-5 to TRBJ1-5; 7 nucleotides line up with TRBD1. The CDR3 extends over 14 amino acids. The V gene's germline CDR1 is SGHKS and CDR2 YYEKEE (reference sequence). Trimming cost V 4 bases and J 3 bases; bases outside gene matches: 4. The CDR3: CASSADRVNQPQHF. CDR3 nucleotides: TGTGCCAGCAGCGCCGACAGGGTCAATCAGCCCCAGCATTTT.

This clonotype was observed at least ten times. This sequence joins TRBV7-3 and TRBJ2-5; 8 nucleotides match TRBD1. Germline V gives CDR1 SGHTA, CDR2 FQGTGA. The CDR3 has 13 residues. The ends lost 5 bases at V and 3 bases at J; junction bases unmatched: 2. CDR3 DNA sequence: TGTGCCAGCAGCCTGACAGGGGAAGAGACCCAGTACTTC. Amino acid sequence: CASSLTGEETQYF.

The table lists this clonotype with many counts. This chain uses TRBV7-9 with TRBJ1-3; D gene unclear. V was shortened by 1 base and J by 3 bases, with 7 bases between the two germline ends. CDR3 size: 14 residues. In germline, CDR1 is SEHNR, CDR2 FQNEAQ (reference sequence). The CDR3 nucleotides read TGTGCCAGCAGCTTAGGGAACGATGGAAACACCATATATTTT. Residues: CASSLGNDGNTIYF.

V and J are TRBV6-2 or TRBV6-3 and TRBJ2-4; unclear D gene. This CDR3 has 15 residues. Trimming cost V 0 bases and J 6 bases, with 12 bases left between them. Germline V gene lookup returns CDR1 MNHEY and CDR2 SVGEGT. This chain's CDR3 is CASSYSGAPSNIQYF. The CDR3 coding sequence is TGTGCCAGCAGTTACTCGGGTGCCCCGTCAAACATTCAGTACTTC.

This clonotype has at least ten counts. The V gene is TRBV27, the J gene TRBJ1-1, with no clear D. The CDR3 sequence is 13 residues long. Germline assignment: CDR1 MNHEY and CDR2 SMNVEV (reference sequence). Trimming pared 3 bases from V and 0 bases from J, leaving 5 bases between. The CDR3 bases are TGTGCCAGCAGTTTCCGGATGAACACTGAAGCTTTCTTT. As protein: CASSFRMNTEAFF.

This clonotype was recorded many times. The chain combines TRBV19 with TRBJ2-2; TRBD2 agrees at 11 bases. This CDR3 region has 19 residues. With 3 bases clipped from V and 0 bases from J, the junction kept 9 bases outside the gene matches. Germline values: CDR1 LNHDA, CDR2 SQIVND (reference sequence). The CDR3 spells CASSIPRLAGLANTGELFF. In DNA, the CDR3 is TGTGCCAGTAGTATCCCAAGACTAGCGGGGCTCGCGAACACCGGGGAGCTGTTTTTT.

This clonotype has at least ten counts. This could be a read error, since a much larger clone is one nucleotide away. The chain carries TRBV7-8 and TRBJ2-5, with D unclear. CDR1 SGHVS and CDR2 FQNEAQ come from the germline V gene. The CDR3 spans 14 residues. The DNA for the CDR3 is TGTGTCAGCAGCTCCCGACTGATACAAGAGACCCAGTACTTC. Protein sequence: CVSSSRLIQETQYF.

This clonotype was counted at least ten times. V and J are TRBV6-5 and TRBJ1-1; D is possibly TRBD1 (6 bases). The CDR3 loop spans 11 amino acids. V lost 6 bases and J 6 bases, leaving 8 bases between the germline ends. Germline CDR1 and CDR2: MNHEY and SVGAGI. The CDR3 DNA sequence: TGTGCCAGCAGGAGGGGGGCTGAAGCTTTCTTT. Translation: CASRRGAEAFF.

The chain uses TRBV28 and TRBJ2-5, with 8 bases aligning to TRBD1. The CDR3 length is 15 residues. Germline CDR1 MDHEN, CDR2 SYDVKM. Unmatched junction bases numbered 9, after V lost 4 bases and J lost 5 bases. The CDR3 spells CASSSRTGLRETQYF. In nucleotides, the CDR3 is TGTGCCAGCAGTTCCCGGACAGGGTTGAGGGAGACCCAGTACTTC.

At least ten counts were recorded for this clonotype. This chain joins TRBV10-3 and TRBJ2-7; D assignment may be TRBD1 or TRBD2 (5 bases each). Germline V CDR1 and CDR2: ENHRY, SYGVKD. There are 12 residues in the CDR3. The V end lost 6 bases, the J end lost 4 bases, and 10 bases lay between the germline ends. The CDR3 loop reads CAISSREYEQYF. In DNA form, the CDR3 reads TGTGCCATCAGCAGCAGGGAGTACGAGCAGTACTTC.

This clonotype was found many times. The V call is TRBV3-1, the J call TRBJ2-7; 13 nucleotides align to TRBD2. This CDR3 region has 15 residues. V dropped 2 bases and J dropped 6; count of bases not matched to a gene: 4. Germline V CDR1 and CDR2: LGHDT, YNNKEL (reference sequence). Here the CDR3 reads CASSQWTSGSSEQYF. CDR3 DNA: TGTGCCAGCAGCCAATGGACTAGCGGGAGTAGCGAGCAGTACTTC.

This clonotype appeared many times. This chain links TRBV7-2 with TRBJ2-7; 10 bases map to TRBD2. V was clipped by 2 bases and J by 5 bases; unmatched bases: 6. This CDR3 is built from 15 residues. Germline V gene lookup returns CDR1 SGHTA and CDR2 FQGNSA. In DNA form, the CDR3 reads TGTGCCAGCAGCTTATGGCTAGCGGGAGTTAACGAGCAGTACTTC. Translating it yields CASSLWLAGVNEQYF.

This clonotype has a count of ten or more. The V call is TRBV4-1, the J call TRBJ2-6; weak D call: TRBD2 (5 bases). The germline V gene has CDR1 MGHRA and CDR2 YSYEKL. V was cut by 1 base and J by 2 bases, with 6 bases left in between. CDR3 length: 15 amino acids. The CDR3 reads CASSQVGAGANVLTF. The CDR3 DNA is TGCGCCAGCAGCCAAGTCGGGGCTGGGGCCAACGTCCTGACTTTC.

This clonotype has more than one count but fewer than ten. The V and J genes are TRBV15 and TRBJ2-4; D unresolved. Trimming removed 2 bases from V and 6 bases from J, with 5 bases in between. This CDR3 spans 12 amino acids. The germline V gene encodes CDR1 LNHNV and CDR2 YYDKDF (reference sequence). This CDR3 is CATSRSGNIQYF. Here the CDR3 DNA reads TGTGCCACCAGCAGATCCGGAAACATTCAGTACTTC.

This clonotype was picked up a small number of times. The chain recombines TRBV7-2 with TRBJ2-7; 7 nucleotides agree with TRBD2. Losses at the gene ends were 2 bases for V and 2 bases for J; bases not matched to a gene: 3. Germline CDR1 and CDR2: SGHTA and FQGNSA. CDR3 length: 14 residues. CDR3 nucleotide sequence: TGTGCCAGCAGCTTAAGTGCGGGGGCCTACGAGCAGTACTTC. Its protein product is CASSLSAGAYEQYF.

This clonotype was detected many times. V and J are TRBV7-8 and TRBJ2-7; a possible D gene is TRBD2 (6 bases). In germline, CDR1 is SGHVS, CDR2 FQNEAQ. This CDR3 has 13 amino acids. Trimming took off 4 bases at V and 9 bases at J, with 16 bases between the two ends. The CDR3, as DNA: TGTGCCAGCAGCTCAACCTCGGGGGTCGGGCAGTACTTC. Translating it yields CASSSTSGVGQYF.

Comment on this clonotype: This clone may be a read error of a much larger clone one base away. The gene calls are TRBV6-1 and TRBJ2-4, with 9 bases that match TRBD2. CDR3 length: 15 residues. CDR1 MNHNS and CDR2 SASEGT come from the germline V gene. The CDR3, as DNA: TGTGCCAGCAGCCTAGCGGGACTAGCCAAAAACATTAAGTACTTC. Translation gives CASSLAGLAKNIKYF.

This clonotype appeared a few times. This chain connects TRBV7-2 to TRBJ2-5; D is possibly TRBD2 (6 bases). The V end lost 3 bases, the J end lost 7 bases, and 15 bases lay between the germline ends. CDR3 length: 14 residues. Germline V gives CDR1 SGHTA, CDR2 FQGNSA. CDR3 loop: CASSFEAGRGTQYF. Here the CDR3 DNA reads TGTGCCAGCAGCTTCGAAGCAGGGCGGGGGACCCAGTACTTC.

The genes are TRBV28 and TRBJ2-5; D tentatively fits TRBD1 or TRBD2 (6 bases each). V lost 6 bases and J 5 bases, leaving 13 bases between the germline ends. In germline, CDR1 is MDHEN, CDR2 SYDVKM. This CDR3 is 13 amino acids long. CDR3 sequence (DNA): TGTGCCAGCAGAGAAGGGGGGCGGGAGACCCAGTACTTC. Its translation: CASREGGRETQYF.